This TCR beta chain was recovered during a study of Tregs in tolerant kidney transplant recipients. The length of the CDR3 is 14 residues. V was pared by 3 bases and J by 4 bases, with 5 bases of the junction left unmatched. Germline lookup yields CDR1 SGHNT and CDR2 YYREEE (reference sequence). Data came from immunoSEQ multiplex PCR; TCRdb stores just in-frame clones and leaves some out. The sample lists about 52,000 clones, about 90% seen once, with roughly 15% in the top ten. Mixed chimerism was transient after nonmyeloablative marrow transplants from related graft donors. Sequenced here: CD8+ T cells from blood (PBMCs), sampled 24 months after the transplant. This chain uses TRBV5-4 with TRBJ2-3; TRBD2 matches at 7 bases. The source is a human patient who received a combined kidney and bone marrow transplant. The graft donor may account for some of the T cells. The CDR3 bases are TGTGCCAGCAGCTGGGCGGGGGAGGCAGATACGCAGTATTTT. It specifies CASSWAGEADTQYF.